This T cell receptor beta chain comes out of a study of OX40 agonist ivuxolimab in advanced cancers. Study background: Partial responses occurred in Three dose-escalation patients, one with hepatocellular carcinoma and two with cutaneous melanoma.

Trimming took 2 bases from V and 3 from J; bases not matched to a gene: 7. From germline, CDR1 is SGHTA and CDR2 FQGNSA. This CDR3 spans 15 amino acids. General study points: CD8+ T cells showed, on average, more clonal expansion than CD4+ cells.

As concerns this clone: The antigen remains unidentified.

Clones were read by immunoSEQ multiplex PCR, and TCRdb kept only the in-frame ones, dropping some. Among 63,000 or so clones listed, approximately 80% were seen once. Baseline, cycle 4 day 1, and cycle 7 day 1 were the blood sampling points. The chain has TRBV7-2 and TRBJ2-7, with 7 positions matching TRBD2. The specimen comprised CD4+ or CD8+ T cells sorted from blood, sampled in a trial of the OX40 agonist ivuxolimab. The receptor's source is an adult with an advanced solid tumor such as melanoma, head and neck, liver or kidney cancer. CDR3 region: CASSLLSGVIYEQYF. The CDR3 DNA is TGTGCCAGCAGCTTATTAAGCGGGGTTATCTACGAGCAGTACTTC.